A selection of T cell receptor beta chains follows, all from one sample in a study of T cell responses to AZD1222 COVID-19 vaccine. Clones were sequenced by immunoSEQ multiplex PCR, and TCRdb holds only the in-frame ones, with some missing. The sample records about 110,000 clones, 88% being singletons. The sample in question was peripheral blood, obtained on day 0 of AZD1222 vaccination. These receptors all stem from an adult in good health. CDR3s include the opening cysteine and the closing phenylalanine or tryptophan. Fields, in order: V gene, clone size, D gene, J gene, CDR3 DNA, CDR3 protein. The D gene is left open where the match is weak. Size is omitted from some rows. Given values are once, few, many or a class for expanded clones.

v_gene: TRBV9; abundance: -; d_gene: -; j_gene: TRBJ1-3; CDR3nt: TGTGCCAGCAGCGTAGACAGAGGAAACACCATATATTTT; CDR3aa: CASSVDRGNTIYF
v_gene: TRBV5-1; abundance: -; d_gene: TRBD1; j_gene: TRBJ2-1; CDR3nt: TGCGCCAGCAGCTTGGGGGGACAGGGTAACGAGCAGTTCTTC; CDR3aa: CASSLGGQGNEQFF
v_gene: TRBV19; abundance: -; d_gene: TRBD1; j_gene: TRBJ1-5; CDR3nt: TGTGCCAGTAGTACAGGGGGGCCCCAGCATTTT; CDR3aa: CASSTGGPQHF
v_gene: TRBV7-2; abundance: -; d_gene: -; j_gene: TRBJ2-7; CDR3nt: TGTGCCAGCAGCTTAGAGGTTTCTGACGTAGTCTACGAGCAGTACTTC; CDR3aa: CASSLEVSDVVYEQYF
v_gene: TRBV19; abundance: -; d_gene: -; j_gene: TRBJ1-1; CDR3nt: TGTGCCAGTAGTATTGGAGCCGATAACACTGAAGCTTTCTTT; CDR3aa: CASSIGADNTEAFF
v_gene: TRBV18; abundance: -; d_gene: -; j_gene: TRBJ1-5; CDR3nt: TGTGCCAGCTCACAACGGGATGATCAGCCCCAGCATTTT; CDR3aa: CASSQRDDQPQHF
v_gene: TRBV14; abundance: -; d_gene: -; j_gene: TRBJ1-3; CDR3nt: TGTGCCAGCAGCCAAGTGCGCGAATTGGACACCATATATTTT; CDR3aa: CASSQVRELDTIYF
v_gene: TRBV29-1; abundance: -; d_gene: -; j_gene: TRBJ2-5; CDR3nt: TGCAGCGGACGGCTCGGAGAGACCCAGTACTTC; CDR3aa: CSGRLGETQYF
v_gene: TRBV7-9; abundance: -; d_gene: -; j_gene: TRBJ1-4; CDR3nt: TGTGCCAGCAGCTTAGCCCAAGACAGGCCGGGCGGTAGGGAAAAACTGTTTTTT; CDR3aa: CASSLAQDRPGGREKLFF
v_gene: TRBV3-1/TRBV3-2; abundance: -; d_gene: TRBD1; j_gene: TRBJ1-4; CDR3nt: TGTGCCAGCAGCCAAGCAGGGGGCAGTGAAAAACTGTTTTTT; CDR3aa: CASSQAGGSEKLFF
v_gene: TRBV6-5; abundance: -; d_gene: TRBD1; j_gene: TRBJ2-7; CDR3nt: TGTGCCAGCAGCATGGGACAGGGGGCGTCCTACGAGCAGTACTTC; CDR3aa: CASSMGQGASYEQYF
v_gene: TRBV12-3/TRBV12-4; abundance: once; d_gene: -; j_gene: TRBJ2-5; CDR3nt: TGTGCCAGCACTTTATCAGGGAGGGAGACCCAGTACTTC; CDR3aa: CASTLSGRETQYF
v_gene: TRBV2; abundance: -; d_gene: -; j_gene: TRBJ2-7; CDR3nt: TGTGCCAGCAAGACGGACCGAATCTCCTACGAGCAGTACTTC; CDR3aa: CASKTDRISYEQYF
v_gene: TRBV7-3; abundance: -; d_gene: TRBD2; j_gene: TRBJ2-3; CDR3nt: TGTGCCAGCAGCCCGACTAGCGGGGGGGCGTCCGATACGCAGTATTTT; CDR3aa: CASSPTSGGASDTQYF
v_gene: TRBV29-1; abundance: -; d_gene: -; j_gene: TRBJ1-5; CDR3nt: TGCAGCGTTGAATCAGGGGCAGGGCAGCCCCAGCATTTT; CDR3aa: CSVESGAGQPQHF
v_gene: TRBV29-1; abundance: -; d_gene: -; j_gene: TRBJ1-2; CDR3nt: TGCAGCGTTGAAGATCAGGGCGGAGGCTATGGCTACACCTTC; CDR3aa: CSVEDQGGGYGYTF
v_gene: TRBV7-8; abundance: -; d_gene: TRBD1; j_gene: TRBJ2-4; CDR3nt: TGTGCCAGCAGCCTTGGACAGGGTCGGAACGCCAAAAACATTCAGTACTTC; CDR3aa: CASSLGQGRNAKNIQYF
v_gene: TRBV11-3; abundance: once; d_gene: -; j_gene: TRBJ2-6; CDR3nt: TGTGCCAGCAGCTTAGGTCAGGGGTACTCTGGGGCCAACGTCCTGACTTTC; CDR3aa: CASSLGQGYSGANVLTF
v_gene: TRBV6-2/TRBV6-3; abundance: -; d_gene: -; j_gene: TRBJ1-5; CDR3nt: TGTGCCAGCAGTCCGACAGGTTATAGCAATCAGCCCCAGCATTTT; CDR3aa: CASSPTGYSNQPQHF
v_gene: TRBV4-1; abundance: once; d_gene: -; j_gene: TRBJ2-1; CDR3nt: TGCGCCAGCAGCCAAGATCCGGGGAATGAGCAGTTCTTC; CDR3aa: CASSQDPGNEQFF
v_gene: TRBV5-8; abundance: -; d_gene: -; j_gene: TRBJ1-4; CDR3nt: TGTGCCAGCAGCCCCAACTCAAATTCGAATGAAAAACTGTTTTTT; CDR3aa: CASSPNSNSNEKLFF
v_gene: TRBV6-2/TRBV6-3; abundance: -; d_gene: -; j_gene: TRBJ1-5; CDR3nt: TGTGCCAGCAGTTATCAGGCGTCGGGTTCACGGCCCCAGCATTTT; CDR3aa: CASSYQASGSRPQHF
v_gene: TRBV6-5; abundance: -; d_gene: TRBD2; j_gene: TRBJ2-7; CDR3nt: TGTGCCAGCATTTCTTGGGGGGGAGGATCCTACGAGCAGTACTTC; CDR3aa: CASISWGGGSYEQYF
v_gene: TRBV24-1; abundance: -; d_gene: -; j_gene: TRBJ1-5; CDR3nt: TGTGCCACCAGTGATCGGGGGGAGTCGGGCGATCAGCCCCAGCATTTT; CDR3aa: CATSDRGESGDQPQHF
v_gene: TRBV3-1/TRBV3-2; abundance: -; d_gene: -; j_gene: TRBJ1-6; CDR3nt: TGTGCCAGCAGCCGATCCCAGCAGGGGAACAAGTCACCCCTCCACTTT; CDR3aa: CASSRSQQGNKSPLHF
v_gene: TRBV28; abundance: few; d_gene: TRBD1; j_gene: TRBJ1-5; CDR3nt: TGTGCCAGCAGTCAAATTGGGACAGAAGGACAGCCCCAGCATTTT; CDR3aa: CASSQIGTEGQPQHF
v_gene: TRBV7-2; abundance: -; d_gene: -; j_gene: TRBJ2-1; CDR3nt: TGTGCCAGCAGCCTAGGCCGGGCTAGTGTTGGCGATGAGCAGTTCTTC; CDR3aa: CASSLGRASVGDEQFF
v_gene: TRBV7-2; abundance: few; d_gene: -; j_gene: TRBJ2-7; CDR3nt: TGTGCCAGCAGCTTAGATTACGGCGAGCAGTACTTC; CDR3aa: CASSLDYGEQYF
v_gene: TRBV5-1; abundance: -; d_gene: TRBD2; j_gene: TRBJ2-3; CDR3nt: TGCGCCAGCAGCTTGGCCGGGACTAGCGGGGGAACAGATACGCAGTATTTT; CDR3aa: CASSLAGTSGGTDTQYF
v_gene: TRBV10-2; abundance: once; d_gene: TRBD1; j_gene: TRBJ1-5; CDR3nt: TGCGCCAGCAAAGGACAGGGTGGACAGCCCCAGCATTTT; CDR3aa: CASKGQGGQPQHF
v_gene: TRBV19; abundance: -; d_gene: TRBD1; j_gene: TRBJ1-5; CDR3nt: TGTGCCAGTAGTTCCCACCGGGACAGGGGGCTTGGGTTATCTCAGCCCCAGCATTTT; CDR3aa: CASSSHRDRGLGLSQPQHF
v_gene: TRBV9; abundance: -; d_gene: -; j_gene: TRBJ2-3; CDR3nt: TGTGCCAGCAGCGCGGGTGGCTCCAGCACAGATACGCAGTATTTT; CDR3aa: CASSAGGSSTDTQYF
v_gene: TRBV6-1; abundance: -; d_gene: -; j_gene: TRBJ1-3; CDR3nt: TGTGCCAGCAGTGAAGCGGACGGGGGAAACACCATATATTTT; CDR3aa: CASSEADGGNTIYF
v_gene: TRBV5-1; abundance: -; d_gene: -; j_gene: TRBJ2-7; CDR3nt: TGCGCCAGCAGCACCGCGGACGGCTACGAGCAGTACTTC; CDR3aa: CASSTADGYEQYF
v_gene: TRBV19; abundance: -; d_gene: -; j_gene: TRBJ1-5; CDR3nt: TGTGCCAGTCAGGCGGAGAGTCAGCCCCAGCATTTT; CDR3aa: CASQAESQPQHF
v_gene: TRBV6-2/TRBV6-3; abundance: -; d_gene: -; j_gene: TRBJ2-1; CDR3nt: TGTGCCAGCAGTTCCCGAACACTACCTGACAATGAGCAGTTCTTC; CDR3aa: CASSSRTLPDNEQFF
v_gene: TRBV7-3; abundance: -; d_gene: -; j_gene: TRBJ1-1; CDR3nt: TGTGCCAGCCGGAGGGGAGCAGGGCCCACTGAAGCTTTCTTT; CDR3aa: CASRRGAGPTEAFF
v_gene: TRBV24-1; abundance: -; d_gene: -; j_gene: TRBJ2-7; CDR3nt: TGTGCCACCAGTGATTTACCCGCAGGTCTGTACGAGCAGTACTTC; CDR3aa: CATSDLPAGLYEQYF
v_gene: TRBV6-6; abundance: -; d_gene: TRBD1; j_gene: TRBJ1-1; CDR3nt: TGTGCCAGCAGTTCCGGGACAGGCGTACTGAACACTGAAGCTTTCTTT; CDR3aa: CASSSGTGVLNTEAFF
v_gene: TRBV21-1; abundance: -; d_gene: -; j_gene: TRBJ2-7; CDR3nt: TGTGCCAGCAGCAATAATTGGAGGAACGAGCAGTACTTC; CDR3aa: CASSNNWRNEQYF
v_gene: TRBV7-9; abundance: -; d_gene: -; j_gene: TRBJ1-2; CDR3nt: TGTGCCAGCAGCCTGGGGCACTTATATGGCTACACCTTC; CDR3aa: CASSLGHLYGYTF
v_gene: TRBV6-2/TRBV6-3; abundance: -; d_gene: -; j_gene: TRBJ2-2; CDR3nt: TGTGCCAGCAGTTCGCCTGGAGCGACCGGGGAGCTGTTTTTT; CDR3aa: CASSSPGATGELFF
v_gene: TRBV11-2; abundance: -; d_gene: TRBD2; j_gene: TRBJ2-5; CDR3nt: TGTGCCAGCAGCTGGACTAGCGGGGGAACGCAAGAGACCCAGTACTTC; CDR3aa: CASSWTSGGTQETQYF
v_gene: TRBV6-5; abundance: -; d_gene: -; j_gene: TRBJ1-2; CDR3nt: TGTGCCAGCAGTTTCACCAGGGGAAACTATGGCTACACCTTC; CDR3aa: CASSFTRGNYGYTF
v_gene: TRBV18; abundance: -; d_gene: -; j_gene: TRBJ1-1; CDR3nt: TGTGCCAGCTCACCGAGGGTAGGGGTGAACACTGAAGCTTTCTTT; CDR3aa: CASSPRVGVNTEAFF
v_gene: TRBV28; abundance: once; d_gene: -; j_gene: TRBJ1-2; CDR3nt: TGTGCCAGCAGTTTATACGGCGGGACGAACTATGGCTACACCTTC; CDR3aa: CASSLYGGTNYGYTF
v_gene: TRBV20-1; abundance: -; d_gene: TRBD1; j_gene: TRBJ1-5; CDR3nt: TGCAGTGCTAGTCAGAGGGGTTACAGGGGGCAGGATCAGCCCCAGCATTTT; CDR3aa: CSASQRGYRGQDQPQHF
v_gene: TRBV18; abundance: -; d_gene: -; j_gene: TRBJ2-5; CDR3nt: TGTGCCAGCTCACCACGGCAGTCGGAGACCCAGTACTTC; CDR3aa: CASSPRQSETQYF
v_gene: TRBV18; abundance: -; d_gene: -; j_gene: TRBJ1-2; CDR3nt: TGTGCCAGCTCAATAGGCGCCCAGGACTCTGGCTACACCTTC; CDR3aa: CASSIGAQDSGYTF
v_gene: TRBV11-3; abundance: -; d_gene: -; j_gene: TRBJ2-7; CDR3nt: TGTGCCAGCAGCGATGGGGGCGAGCAGTACTTC; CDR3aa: CASSDGGEQYF